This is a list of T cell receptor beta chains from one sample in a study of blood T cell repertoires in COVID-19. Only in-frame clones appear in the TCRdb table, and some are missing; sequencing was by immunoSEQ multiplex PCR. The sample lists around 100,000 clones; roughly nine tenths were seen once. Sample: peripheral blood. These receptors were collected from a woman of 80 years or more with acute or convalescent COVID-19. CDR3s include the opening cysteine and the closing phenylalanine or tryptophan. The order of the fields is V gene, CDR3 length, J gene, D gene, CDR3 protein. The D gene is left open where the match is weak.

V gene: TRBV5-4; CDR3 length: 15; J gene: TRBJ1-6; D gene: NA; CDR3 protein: CASSPEWDKDSPLHF
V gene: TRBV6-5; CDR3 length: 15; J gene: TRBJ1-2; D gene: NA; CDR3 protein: CASTDRRTTNYGYTF
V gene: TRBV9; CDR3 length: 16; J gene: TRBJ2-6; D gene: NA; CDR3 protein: CASSPRGASGANVLTF
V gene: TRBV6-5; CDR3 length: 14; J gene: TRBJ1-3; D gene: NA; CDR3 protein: CASSSGHSGNTIYF
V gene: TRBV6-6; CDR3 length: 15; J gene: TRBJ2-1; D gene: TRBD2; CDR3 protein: CASSTSGGAVNEQFF
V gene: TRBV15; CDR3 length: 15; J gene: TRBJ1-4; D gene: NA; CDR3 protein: CATSRDATANEKLFF
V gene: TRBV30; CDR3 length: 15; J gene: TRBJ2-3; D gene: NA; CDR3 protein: CAWSVGGGSTDTQYF
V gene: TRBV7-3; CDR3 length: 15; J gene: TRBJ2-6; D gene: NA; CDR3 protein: CASSLGGTGANVLTF
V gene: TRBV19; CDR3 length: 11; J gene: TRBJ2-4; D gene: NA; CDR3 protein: CASSTRNIQYF
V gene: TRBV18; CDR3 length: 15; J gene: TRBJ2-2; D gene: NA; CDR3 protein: CASSPTYRDTGELFF